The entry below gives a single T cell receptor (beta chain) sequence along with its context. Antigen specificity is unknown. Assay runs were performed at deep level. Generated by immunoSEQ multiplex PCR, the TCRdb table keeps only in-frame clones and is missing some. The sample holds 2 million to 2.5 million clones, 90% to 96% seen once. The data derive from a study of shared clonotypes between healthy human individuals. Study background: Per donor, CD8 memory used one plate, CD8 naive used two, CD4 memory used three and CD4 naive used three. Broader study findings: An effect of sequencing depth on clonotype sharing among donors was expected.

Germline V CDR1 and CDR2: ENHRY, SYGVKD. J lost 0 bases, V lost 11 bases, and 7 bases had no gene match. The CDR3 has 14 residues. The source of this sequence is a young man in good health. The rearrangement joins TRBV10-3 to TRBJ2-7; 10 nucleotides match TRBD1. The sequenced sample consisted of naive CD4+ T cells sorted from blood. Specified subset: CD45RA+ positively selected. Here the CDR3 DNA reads TGTGCCGCCAGACAGGGGGCCTCCTCCTACGAGCAGTACTTC. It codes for CAARQGASSYEQYF.